A single sample gave rise to the 5 T cell receptor beta chains below, sequenced in a study of shared clonotypes between healthy human individuals. The table came from immunoSEQ multiplex PCR; TCRdb's copy has only in-frame clones and leaves some out. The data hold about 2.5 million clones, with 80% to 95% observed a single time. Sequencing was carried out using naive CD4+ T cells from PBMCs. The subset: CD45RA+ positively selected. These receptors originate from a man aged 18 to 29 in good health. Some clones in this sample may be carry-over from other donors' samples.

This clone was seen only once. The chain employs TRBV7-9 and TRBJ2-2; 10 nucleotides line up with TRBD1. Germline-derived CDR1 and CDR2 are SEHNR and FQNEAQ (reference sequence). CDR3 length: 16 amino acids. With V trimmed by 5 bases and J by 6 bases, 9 bases remained unmatched. The CDR3 DNA reads TGTGCCAGCAGCCCGACGGGGACAGGGGTTTCCGGGGAGCTGTTTTTT. Its protein product is CASSPTGTGVSGELFF.

The chain joins TRBV5-1 to TRBJ2-1; D gene unclear. The V gene lost 4 bases and the J gene lost 5 bases, with 13 bases spanning the gap. The CDR3 consists of 14 residues. The germline CDR1 and CDR2 sequences are SGHRS and YFSETQ. The CDR3 DNA is TGCGCCAGCAGCCCCACCGGGCCAGACAATGAGCAGTTCTTC. Amino acid sequence: CASSPTGPDNEQFF.

To note about this clone: This sample includes further DNA sequences coding for the same CDR3. V usage is TRBV2 and J usage is TRBJ2-5; no definite D call. The CDR3 is made up of 12 amino acids. The V gene's germline CDR1 is SNHLY and CDR2 FYNNEI. Trimming shortened V by 1 base and J by 4 bases, and 4 bases separated the two germline ends. This CDR3 reads CASSEVPETQYF. The CDR3 nucleotides read TGTGCCAGCAGTGAAGTTCCAGAGACCCAGTACTTC.

The CDR3 region has the DNA TGTGCCAGCAGCCTCCGGGGGGGTATCAATCAGCCCCAGCATTTT. It encodes CASSLRGGINQPQHF. The V and J genes are TRBV6-6 and TRBJ1-5; TRBD1 might be the D (5 bases). Trimming removed 6 bases at V and 3 bases at J, with 15 bases between. Germline CDR1 MNHNY, CDR2 SVGAGI (reference sequence). The CDR3 runs to 15 residues.

The chain combines TRBV15 with TRBJ2-7; a possible D gene is TRBD2 (6 bases). The CDR3 length is 14 residues. Between the trimmed V and J ends, which lost 4 bases and 4 bases, there was a span of 14 bases. Germline V gene lookup returns CDR1 LNHNV and CDR2 YYDKDF (reference sequence). This chain's CDR3 is CATSTVGRGYEQYF. The CDR3 region has the DNA TGTGCCACCAGCACTGTGGGCCGGGGGTACGAGCAGTACTTC.